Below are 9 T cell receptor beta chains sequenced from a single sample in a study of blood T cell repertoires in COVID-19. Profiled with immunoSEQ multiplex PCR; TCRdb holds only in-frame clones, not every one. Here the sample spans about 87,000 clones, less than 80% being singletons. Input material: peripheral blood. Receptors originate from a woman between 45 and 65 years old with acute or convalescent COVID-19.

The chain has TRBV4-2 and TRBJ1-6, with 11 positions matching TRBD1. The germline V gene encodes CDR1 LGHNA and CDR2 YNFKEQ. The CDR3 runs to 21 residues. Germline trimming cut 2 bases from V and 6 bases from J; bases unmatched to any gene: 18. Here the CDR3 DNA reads TGTGCCAGCAGCCAACAACCCATAGGTCCCGGACAGGGGGCATTTAATTCACCCCTCCACTTT. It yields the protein CASSQQPIGPGQGAFNSPLHF.

The chain's CDR3 is CASSRDRGTDTQYF. CDR3 DNA sequence: TGTGCCAGCAGCCGAGACAGGGGTACAGATACGCAGTATTTT. The chain uses TRBV11-1 and TRBJ2-3; 8 bases match TRBD1. The CDR3 covers 14 residues. V trimming: 5 bases; J trimming: 3 bases; junction bases outside the gene matches: 4. The germline V gene encodes CDR1 SGHAT and CDR2 FQDESV (reference sequence).

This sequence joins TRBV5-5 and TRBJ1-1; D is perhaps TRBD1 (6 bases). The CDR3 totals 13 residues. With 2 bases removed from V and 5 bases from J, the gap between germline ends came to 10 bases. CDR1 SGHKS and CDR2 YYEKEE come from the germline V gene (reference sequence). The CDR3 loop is CASSFTGKTEAFF. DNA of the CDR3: TGTGCCAGCAGCTTTACAGGGAAGACTGAAGCTTTCTTT.

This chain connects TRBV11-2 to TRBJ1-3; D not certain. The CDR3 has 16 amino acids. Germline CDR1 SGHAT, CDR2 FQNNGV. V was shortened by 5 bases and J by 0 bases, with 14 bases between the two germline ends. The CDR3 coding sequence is TGTGCCAGCAGCCCAAGGACTAAGACCTCTGGAAACACCATATATTTT. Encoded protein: CASSPRTKTSGNTIYF.

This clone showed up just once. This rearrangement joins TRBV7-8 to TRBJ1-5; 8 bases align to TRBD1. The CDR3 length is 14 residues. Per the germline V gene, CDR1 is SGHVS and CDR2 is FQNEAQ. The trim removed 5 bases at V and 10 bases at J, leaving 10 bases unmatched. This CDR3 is CASSTQTGVNPQHF. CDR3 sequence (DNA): TGTGCCAGCAGCACCCAGACAGGGGTCAACCCCCAGCATTTT.

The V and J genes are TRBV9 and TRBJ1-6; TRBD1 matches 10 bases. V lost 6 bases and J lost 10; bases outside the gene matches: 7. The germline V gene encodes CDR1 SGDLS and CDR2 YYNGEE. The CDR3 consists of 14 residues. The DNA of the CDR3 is TGTGCCAGCACACCGGGACAGGGGCGGTCACCCCTCCACTTT. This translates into CASTPGQGRSPLHF.

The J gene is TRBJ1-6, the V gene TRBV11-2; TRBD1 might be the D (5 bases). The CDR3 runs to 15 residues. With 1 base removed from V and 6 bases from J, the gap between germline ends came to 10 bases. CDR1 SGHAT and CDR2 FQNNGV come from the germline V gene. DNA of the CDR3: TGTGCCAGCAGCTTAGTGCTGGGGGGTAATTCACCCCTCCACTTT. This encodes CASSLVLGGNSPLHF.

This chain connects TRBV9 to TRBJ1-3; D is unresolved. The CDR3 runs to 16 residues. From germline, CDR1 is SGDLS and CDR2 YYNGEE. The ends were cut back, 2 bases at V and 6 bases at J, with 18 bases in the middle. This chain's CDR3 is CASSVQDWVEENTIYF. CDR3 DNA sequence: TGTGCCAGCAGCGTTCAGGACTGGGTTGAGGAAAACACCATATATTTT.

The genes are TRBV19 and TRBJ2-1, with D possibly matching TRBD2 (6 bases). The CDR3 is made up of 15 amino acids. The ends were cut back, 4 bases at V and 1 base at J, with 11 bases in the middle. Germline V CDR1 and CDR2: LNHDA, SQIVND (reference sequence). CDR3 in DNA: TGTGCCAGTAGTAGCCCAGGGACTTCCTACAATGAGCAGTTCTTC. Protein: CASSSPGTSYNEQFF. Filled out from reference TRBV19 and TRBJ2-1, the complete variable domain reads DGGITQSPKYLFRKEGQNVTLSCEQNLNHDAMYWYRQDPGQGLRLIYYSQIVNDFQKGDIAEGYSVSREKKESFPLTVTSAQKNPTAFYLCASSSPGTSYNEQFFGPGTRLTVL.